The 5 T cell receptor beta chains presented below share a single source sample, sequenced in a study of identical twins. TCRdb re-analysed the 5' RACE reads in MiXCR, keeping a single row per CDR3 protein. The sample shows around 690,000 distinct CDR3 sequences, 21% of them seen only once. A further study also used this sample, focusing on T cells expressing NK-cell markers.

The sequencing input was PBMCs. The receptors come from a woman aged 18-35 years in good health.

The rearrangement uses TRBV11-2 and TRBJ2-1; D is undetermined. CDR3 length: 14 amino acids. The germline V gene has CDR1 SGHAT and CDR2 FQNNGV. V shed 1 base and J shed 5 bases, with 9 bases lying between them. CDR3 sequence reads: CASSLVVLDNEQFF. The CDR3 coding sequence is TGTGCCAGCAGCTTAGTGGTATTGGACAATGAGCAGTTCTTC.

The rearrangement joins TRBV12-3 or TRBV12-4 to TRBJ2-7; weak D call: TRBD1 (6 bases). This CDR3 has 15 amino acids. V was cut by 5 bases and J by 3 bases, with 17 bases left in between. The CDR3 sequence: CASSPEQGFGYEQYF. The CDR3 region has the DNA TGTGCCAGCAGTCCAGAACAGGGTTTTGGCTACGAGCAGTACTTC.

V gene TRBV10-1 combines with J gene TRBJ2-1; 8 nucleotides line up with TRBD2. The CDR3 runs 15 residues. J was trimmed by 6 bases and V by 2 bases; bases with no gene match: 6. The germline gives CDR1 WNHNN, CDR2 SYGVQD (reference sequence). Here the CDR3 DNA reads TGCGCCAGCAGTGAGAGGCGGGAGGATACCAATGAGCAGTTCTTC. This gives the protein CASSERREDTNEQFF.

This clonotype turned up a few times. The chain carries TRBV10-3 and TRBJ2-7; tentatively, D is TRBD2 (5 bases). Germline V lookup: CDR1 ENHRY, CDR2 SYGVKD. Trimming removed 11 bases at V and 6 bases at J, with 14 bases between. The CDR3 extends over 11 amino acids. The CDR3 loop reads CASREGREQYF. The CDR3 DNA is TGTGCCTCTAGAGAGGGCCGCGAGCAGTACTTC.

This chain links TRBV6-1 with TRBJ2-7, with TRBD2 matching 8 bases. J gave up 8 bases and V 6 bases, and 15 bases lay outside the gene matches. The germline CDR1 and CDR2 sequences are MNHNS and SASEGT. This CDR3 spans 15 amino acids. The chain's CDR3 is CASSSPGGQTVKQYF. DNA for the CDR3: TGTGCCAGCAGCAGTCCGGGGGGGCAGACGGTTAAGCAGTACTTC.